A single sample gave rise to the 20 T cell receptor beta chains below, sequenced in a study of blood T cell repertoires in COVID-19. Profiled with immunoSEQ multiplex PCR; TCRdb holds only in-frame clones, not every one. Counted here are around 150,000 clones, approximately 80% occurring once; the ten biggest clones make up roughly 7%. The sequencing input was peripheral blood. Every receptor here comes from a woman in her thirties or forties with COVID-19, enrolled during active disease.

The chain employs TRBV6-5 and TRBJ2-1, with D uncertain. The V end lost 6 bases, the J end lost 9 bases, and 12 bases lay between the germline ends. The CDR3 is 12 amino acids. Germline values: CDR1 MNHEY, CDR2 SVGAGI. The DNA of the CDR3 is TGTGCCAGCAGGACTCCGCTGGCTGAGCAGTTCTTC. Translation gives CASRTPLAEQFF.

This clone was recorded once. V is TRBV11-2 and J is TRBJ2-1; the match to TRBD2 covers 11 bases. CDR1 and CDR2 (germline): SGHAT, FQNNGV. V shed 2 bases, J shed 7 bases, and the junction held 7 bases outside the gene matches. CDR3 length: 16 residues. CDR3 nucleotide sequence: TGTGCCAGCAGCTTAACTAGCGGGGGCCATAGTAATGAGCAGTTCTTC. Residues: CASSLTSGGHSNEQFF. The complete variable domain, with remaining parts taken from reference TRBV11-2 and TRBJ2-1, reads EAGVAQSPRYKIIEKRQSVAFWCNPISGHATLYWYQQILGQGPKLLIQFQNNGVVDDSQLPKDRFSAERLKGVDSTLKIQPAKLEDSAVYLCASSLTSGGHSNEQFFGPGTRLTVL.

This chain links TRBV5-1 with TRBJ1-4, with TRBD1 matching over 9 bases. The CDR3 has 16 amino acids. The V gene end was trimmed by 4 bases and the J gene end by 2 bases; junction bases not matched to a gene: 6. In germline, CDR1 is SGHRS, CDR2 YFSETQ. The CDR3 sequence: CASSRGTGRTNEKLFF. The CDR3 coding sequence is TGCGCCAGCAGCCGAGGGACAGGGCGCACTAATGAAAAACTGTTTTTT.

The V and J genes are TRBV5-8 and TRBJ2-3; the D is unclear. This CDR3 has 14 residues. In germline, CDR1 is SGHTS, CDR2 YDEGEE. V lost 2 bases and J lost 7, with 14 bases in between. The CDR3 is CASSFILSRNTQYF. CDR3 in DNA: TGTGCCAGCAGCTTTATATTGTCTAGAAATACGCAGTATTTT. Filled out from reference TRBV5-8 and TRBJ2-3, the complete variable domain reads EAGVTQSPTHLIKTRGQQATLRCSPISGHTSVYWYQQALGLGLQFLLWYDEGEERNRGNFPPRFSGRQFPNYSSELNVNALELEDSALYLCASSFILSRNTQYFGPGTRLTVL.

This clone came up once. The CDR3 region has the DNA TGTGCCAGCAGTTTGGGGACAGGGGGCTCTGGGGCCAACGTCCTGACTTTC. Residues: CASSLGTGGSGANVLTF. The gene calls are TRBV27 and TRBJ2-6; 11 positions agree with TRBD1. Germline V gene lookup returns CDR1 MNHEY and CDR2 SMNVEV (reference sequence). This CDR3 region has 17 residues. J gave up 0 bases and V 3 bases, and 1 base lay outside the gene matches.

The chain employs TRBV3-1 (or the pseudogene TRBV3-2) and TRBJ1-2; perhaps TRBD1 as D (5 bases). The CDR3 contains 16 residues. Trimming pared 0 bases from V and 5 bases from J, leaving 16 bases between. Germline values: CDR1 LGHDT, CDR2 YNNKEL (reference sequence). In DNA form, the CDR3 reads TGTGCCAGCAGCCAAGATCCTGCAGGGCGTTCTTATGGCTACACCTTC. Encoded protein: CASSQDPAGRSYGYTF.

This clone showed up just a few times. CDR3 bases: TGTGCCAGCAGTTTTCCTAGGTTAACAAATCAGCCCCAGCATTTT. This codes for CASSFPRLTNQPQHF. This chain connects TRBV28 to TRBJ1-5, with D uncertain. CDR3 length equals 15 residues. Between the trimmed V and J ends, which lost 3 bases and 4 bases, there was a span of 13 bases. Germline lookup yields CDR1 MDHEN and CDR2 SYDVKM.

This chain connects TRBV4-2 to TRBJ2-2; TRBD2 might be the D (5 bases). The CDR3 runs to 18 residues. The germline V and J ends were trimmed by 0 bases and 0 bases, with 14 bases remaining between them. Looked up from germline, CDR1 is LGHNA and CDR2 is YNFKEQ. The CDR3 reads CASSQDDPEAANTGELFF. CDR3 bases: TGTGCCAGCAGCCAAGATGATCCGGAGGCAGCGAACACCGGGGAGCTGTTTTTT.

This chain uses TRBV10-2 with TRBJ1-2; TRBD1 might be the D (5 bases). Germline assignment: CDR1 WSHSY and CDR2 SAAADI. The CDR3 has 15 amino acids. V lost 0 bases, J lost 4 bases, and 12 bases lay in between. The CDR3 DNA is TGCGCCAGCAGTGAGTCTGGAAGACAGAGCTATGGCTACACCTTC. Translating it yields CASSESGRQSYGYTF.

V and J are TRBV14 and TRBJ2-6, with 7 bases fitting TRBD2. Trimming at V came to 1 base and at J to 1 base, leaving 4 bases not matched to a gene. CDR3 length: 17 residues. Looked up from germline, CDR1 is SGHDN and CDR2 is FVKESK. CDR3 protein: CASSQVVGGSGANVLTF. The DNA for the CDR3 is TGTGCCAGCAGCCAAGTTGTGGGAGGGTCTGGGGCCAACGTCCTGACTTTC.

This sequence joins TRBV6-6 and TRBJ2-1, with D tentatively TRBD2 (6 bases). The CDR3 is 15 amino acids. Trimming shortened V by 2 bases and J by 1 base, and 9 bases separated the two germline ends. Germline loops: CDR1 MNHNY, CDR2 SVGAGI (reference sequence). The CDR3 sequence: CASSYPGLSYNEQFF. The CDR3 coding sequence is TGTGCCAGCAGTTACCCGGGACTGTCCTACAATGAGCAGTTCTTC.

The chain couples TRBV18 to TRBJ2-7, with TRBD1 matching 9 bases. CDR3 length: 13 residues. CDR1 is KGHSH, CDR2 LQKENI, per germline. V trimming: 1 base; J trimming: 9 bases; junction bases outside the gene matches: 4. The CDR3 region is CASSPLDRGGQYV. For the CDR3, the DNA is TGTGCCAGCTCACCACTCGACAGGGGGGGGCAGTACGTC.

In its sample, this clone was seen once. The chain carries TRBV6-5 and TRBJ1-1; 7 bases are a match to TRBD1. Trimming at V came to 5 bases and at J to 1 base, leaving 1 base not matched to a gene. CDR3 length: 13 residues. Germline V CDR1 and CDR2: MNHEY, SVGAGI. The CDR3 DNA reads as TGTGCCAGCAGTAAGGGGGCGAACACTGAAGCTTTCTTT. Protein sequence: CASSKGANTEAFF.

V gene TRBV11-2 combines with J gene TRBJ2-6, with D perhaps TRBD1 (5 bases). The CDR3 runs 17 residues. Trimming cost V 5 bases and J 0 bases, with 14 bases left between them. Germline loops: CDR1 SGHAT, CDR2 FQNNGV. The chain's CDR3 is CASSTFARASGANVLTF. CDR3 coding DNA: TGTGCCAGCAGCACGTTCGCCAGGGCCTCTGGGGCCAACGTCCTGACTTTC.

The chain has TRBV9 and TRBJ2-3; 8 bases are a match to TRBD1. V was clipped by 3 bases and J by 2 bases; unmatched bases: 11. The CDR3 is 17 residues long. Germline V lookup: CDR1 SGDLS, CDR2 YYNGEE. This chain's CDR3 is CASSGARQGIFTDTQYF. The DNA for the CDR3 is TGTGCCAGCAGCGGAGCTAGACAGGGGATTTTCACAGATACGCAGTATTTT.

J is TRBJ1-5 and V is TRBV19; no firm D call. Germline assignment: CDR1 LNHDA and CDR2 SQIVND (reference sequence). With 3 bases removed from V and 4 bases from J, the gap between germline ends came to 10 bases. The CDR3 runs to 14 residues. CDR3 nucleotides: TGTGCCAGTAGTATTCGAGGGAAGAATCAGCCCCAGCATTTT. It yields the protein CASSIRGKNQPQHF.

This sequence joins TRBV4-1 and TRBJ1-3, with 9 positions matching TRBD1. The CDR3 has 17 amino acids. The germline gives CDR1 MGHRA, CDR2 YSYEKL. The V and J ends lost 0 bases and 5 bases, in that order; junction bases with no gene match: 8. The CDR3, as DNA: TGCGCCAGCAGCCAAGATCCGGGACAGGGAAATAGAAACACCATATATTTT. This gives the protein CASSQDPGQGNRNTIYF.

The chain couples TRBV2 to TRBJ1-2; tentative D call: TRBD1 (5 bases). The V and J ends lost 6 bases and 3 bases respectively, with 17 bases between them. The CDR3 sequence is 15 residues long. Germline lookup yields CDR1 SNHLY and CDR2 FYNNEI. The CDR3 DNA reads TGTGCCAGCAGGGGTTTATTACAGGATCACTATGGCTACACCTTC. This translates into CASRGLLQDHYGYTF.

The V and J genes are TRBV7-6 and TRBJ2-7; no definite D call. The germline V and J ends were trimmed by 2 bases and 2 bases, with 10 bases remaining between them. The CDR3 spans 14 residues. From germline, CDR1 is SGHVS and CDR2 FNYEAQ. CDR3 amino acids: CASSLSGQPYEQYF. The CDR3 DNA sequence: TGTGCCAGCAGCTTAAGTGGCCAACCCTACGAGCAGTACTTC. The full variable domain, with the rest looked up from reference TRBV7-6 and TRBJ2-7, is GAGVSQSPRYKVTKRGQDVALRCDPISGHVSLYWYRQALGQGPEFLTYFNYEAQQDKSGLPNDRFSAERPEGSISTLTIQRTEQRDSAMYRCASSLSGQPYEQYFGPGTRLTVT.

Concerning this clone itself: In the same sample, other DNA sequences code for this CDR3. The chain links TRBV10-1 to TRBJ2-2, with 8 bases aligning to TRBD2. This CDR3 comprises 16 residues. Per germline, CDR1 WNHNN and CDR2 SYGVQD (reference sequence). V dropped 6 bases and J dropped 1; count of bases not matched to a gene: 7. This chain's CDR3 is CASSPSSGGNTGELFF. In nucleotides, the CDR3 is TGCGCCAGCAGCCCCTCGAGCGGGGGGAACACCGGGGAGCTGTTTTTT.